Each of the 31 T cell receptor beta chains below was sequenced from the same sample in a study of T cells in Graves' hyperthyroidism and ophthalmopathy. The investigators amplified TCR beta CDR3 regions from RNA transcripts. The study used the HTBI primer set for a first-round RT-PCR of the TCR CDR3. TCRdb itself ran the multiplex PCR reads through MiXCR, one entry per CDR3 protein. The data hold about 580,000 distinct CDR3 sequences, with about half observed a single time. The source material was peripheral blood or thyroid tissue (not recorded which). The source is a woman aged 18-30 years with Graves' hyperthyroidism.

The V and J genes are TRBV24-1 and TRBJ2-2; 7 nucleotides line up with TRBD2. In germline, CDR1 is KGHDR, CDR2 SFDVKD. J gave up 5 bases and V 1 base, and 9 bases lay outside the gene matches. There are 17 residues in the CDR3. The CDR3 nucleotides are TGTGCCACCAGTGATTTTCGCGCGGGAGTGAGGACCGGGGAGCTGTTTTTT. It specifies CATSDFRAGVRTGELFF.

This clonotype was counted ten times or more. The chain links TRBV5-6 to TRBJ2-7; TRBD2 matches 15 bases. CDR3 size: 17 residues. Germline CDR1 and CDR2: SGHDT and YYEEEE. The trim removed 0 bases at V and 5 bases at J, leaving 6 bases unmatched. The CDR3 region has the DNA TGTGCCAGCAGCTTGGCAGGCAGGACTAGCGGGAGGGACGAGCAGTACTTC. It codes for CASSLAGRTSGRDEQYF.

This clonotype was counted at least ten times. This chain uses TRBV10-3 with TRBJ1-1, with TRBD1 as a possible D gene (5 bases). The V end was cut by 3 bases, the J end by 0 bases, with 11 bases between. There are 15 residues in the CDR3. From germline, CDR1 is ENHRY and CDR2 SYGVKD. The CDR3 DNA sequence: TGTGCCATCAGTGAAAGACAGTCCATGAACACTGAAGCTTTCTTT. Its translation: CAISERQSMNTEAFF.

This clonotype was picked up many times. This chain joins TRBV19 and TRBJ2-5; 7 bases are shared with TRBD2. Germline trimming cut 3 bases from V and 5 bases from J; bases unmatched to any gene: 6. This CDR3 has 14 residues. Per the germline V gene, CDR1 is LNHDA and CDR2 is SQIVND (reference sequence). The CDR3 nucleotides read TGTGCCAGTAGTATTTCTAGCGGCGGGGAGACCCAGTACTTC. Translated, it gives CASSISSGGETQYF.

Turning to this clonotype: Germline and junction disagree at one end, which may indicate a read error. Here the CDR3 reads CASRVLQNMNTVAFF. Here the CDR3 DNA reads TGTGCCAGCCGTGTCCTACAGAACATGAACACTGTAGCTTTCTTT. The chain is built from TRBV2 and TRBJ1-1; D ambiguous. There are 15 residues in the CDR3. Per the germline V gene, CDR1 is SNHLY and CDR2 is FYNNEI.

This CDR3 reads CSAPPRRETQYF. CDR3 DNA sequence: TGCAGTGCCCCCCCACGGCGGGAGACCCAGTACTTC. This sequence joins TRBV20-1 and TRBJ2-5, with no clear D. V was cut by 6 bases and J by 5 bases, with 13 bases left in between. CDR1 and CDR2 from the germline V gene are DFQATT and SNEGSKA (reference sequence). The CDR3 is made up of 12 amino acids.

This clonotype was observed many times. This chain links TRBV6-5 with TRBJ2-7; the match to TRBD2 covers 10 bases. V dropped 3 bases and J dropped 4; count of bases not matched to a gene: 15. The CDR3 runs to 18 residues. CDR1 MNHEY and CDR2 SVGAGI come from the germline V gene. The CDR3 here is CASSYTIPLLAGDYEQYF. The CDR3 DNA follows: TGTGCCAGCAGTTATACCATACCCCTCCTAGCGGGGGATTACGAGCAGTACTTC.

In the case of this clonotype: Likely a read error: the CDR3 ends without its conserved phenylalanine or tryptophan. No DNA is shown, since the ends of the CDR3 on it are uncertain; the CDR3 is the one TCRdb lists. The chain uses TRBV5-1 and TRBJ1-6; the DNA was not compared with TRBD1, the D call given in the table. The germline CDR1 and CDR2 sequences are SGHRS and YFSETQ. The CDR3 spans 11 residues, counting both ends. The CDR3 loop reads CASSLDDRRHS.

This clonotype was picked up many times. The rearrangement links TRBV27 to TRBJ1-6; the D is unclear. CDR1 MNHEY and CDR2 SMNVEV come from the germline V gene (reference sequence). This CDR3 spans 13 amino acids. V lost 9 bases, J lost 5 bases, and 11 bases lay in between. The CDR3 region is CASGGIHNSPLHF. CDR3 nucleotides: TGTGCCAGTGGAGGAATCCATAATTCACCCCTCCACTTT.

This clonotype was counted ten times or more. J is TRBJ1-5 and V is TRBV7-2; the match to TRBD1 covers 7 bases. V shed 4 bases and J 3 bases; nucleotides not matched to a gene: 6. CDR3 length equals 15 residues. The germline V gene has CDR1 SGHTA and CDR2 FQGNSA. The CDR3 nucleotides are TGTGCCAGCAGCTCTACAGGGGTGGACAATCAGCCCCAGCATTTT. It yields the protein CASSSTGVDNQPQHF.

This clonotype was counted a few times. This chain links TRBV2 with TRBJ1-5, with D unclear. Between the trimmed V and J ends, which lost 3 bases and 11 bases, there was a span of 20 bases. The germline V gene has CDR1 SNHLY and CDR2 FYNNEI. The CDR3 is 15 amino acids. The CDR3 here is CASSDPAGVQETQHF. The DNA of the CDR3 is TGTGCCAGCAGTGATCCAGCGGGAGTACAAGAGACCCAGCATTTT.

V usage is TRBV20-1 and J usage is TRBJ2-5; D unresolved. V lost 3 bases and J lost 2, with 4 bases in between. Germline CDR1 reads DFQATT; CDR2 reads SNEGSKA (reference sequence). The CDR3 sequence is 11 residues long. In DNA form, the CDR3 reads TGCAGTGCTAGTCATCAAGAGACCCAGTACTTC. It codes for CSASHQETQYF.

This chain links TRBV11-2 with TRBJ1-2, with D uncertain. The germline gives CDR1 SGHAT, CDR2 FQNNGV. Trimming took 1 base from V and 12 from J, leaving 18 bases between them. This CDR3 is 14 amino acids long. The chain's CDR3 is CASSLVGRHSGNTF. The CDR3 DNA is TGTGCCAGCAGCTTAGTGGGTAGACACTCTGGAAACACCTTC.

This clonotype was observed a few times. Here the CDR3 DNA reads TGTGCCAGCAGACGACGGGGACAGGCGCTCTCCATATATTTT. This translates into CASRRRGQALSIYF. J is TRBJ1-3 and V is TRBV28; 8 bases fit TRBD1. Per germline, CDR1 MDHEN and CDR2 SYDVKM. The ends lost 6 bases at V and 11 bases at J; junction bases unmatched: 12. The CDR3 is 14 residues long.

The chain links TRBV10-3 to TRBJ1-5, with D maybe TRBD1 (5 bases). The CDR3 is 15 residues long. Germline loops: CDR1 ENHRY, CDR2 SYGVKD. V gave up 6 bases and J gave up 1 base, with 13 bases separating them. The CDR3 nucleotides are TGTGCCATCAGGCAAGCGGGACTAAGCAATCAGCCCCAGCATTTT. Protein product: CAIRQAGLSNQPQHF.

This clonotype has ten or more counts. This chain uses TRBV10-3 with TRBJ2-6; D remains ambiguous. Trimming stripped 5 bases from V and 0 bases from J, with 8 bases between. CDR1 is ENHRY, CDR2 SYGVKD, per germline. This CDR3 spans 15 amino acids. CDR3 DNA: TGTGCCATCAGTCGAGAGCACTCTGGGGCCAACGTCCTGACTTTC. Protein product: CAISREHSGANVLTF.

In its sample, this clonotype was seen many times. This rearrangement joins TRBV5-1 to TRBJ2-5; 13 bases agree with TRBD2. J lost 2 bases, V lost 0 bases, and 7 bases had no gene match. CDR3 size: 18 residues. CDR1 SGHRS and CDR2 YFSETQ come from the germline V gene. The CDR3 DNA is TGCGCCAGCAGCTTGGCTTCCTCGACTAGCGGGAGGCAAGAGACCCAGTACTTC. It specifies CASSLASSTSGRQETQYF.

On this clonotype: One end of the junction does not line up with germline, which may come from a read error. V gene TRBV19 combines with J gene TRBJ2-7, with TRBD1 matching 7 bases. The germline V gene encodes CDR1 LNHDA and CDR2 SQIVND (reference sequence). The CDR3 consists of 13 residues. The CDR3 region has the DNA TGTGCCAGTAGTGGGACAGTCTCCTACGAGCGGTACTTC. Translating gives CASSGTVSYERYF. The entire variable domain, with the rest obtained from reference TRBV19 and TRBJ2-7, is as follows: DGGITQSPKYLFRKEGQNVTLSCEQNLNHDAMYWYRQDPGQGLRLIYYSQIVNDFQKGDIAEGYSVSREKKESFPLTVTSAQKNPTAFYLCASSGTVSYERYFGPGTRLTVT.

In its sample, this clonotype was seen many times. The CDR3: CASSLGGREEKLFF. DNA for the CDR3: TGTGCCAGCAGCTTGGGGGGTCGGGAAGAAAAACTGTTTTTT. This chain links TRBV5-4 with TRBJ1-4; D gene ambiguous. Trimming shortened V by 0 bases and J by 8 bases, and 11 bases separated the two germline ends. The CDR3 extends over 14 amino acids. The V gene's germline CDR1 is SGHNT and CDR2 YYREEE (reference sequence).

This chain uses TRBV7-8 with TRBJ2-7, with D unclear. This CDR3 has 13 amino acids. Trimming pared 1 base from V and 4 bases from J, leaving 8 bases between. Germline CDR1 reads SGHVS; CDR2 reads FQNEAQ. The CDR3 DNA sequence: TGTGCCAGCAGCTTAGGGGCCGGGTACGAGCAGTACTTC. Its translation: CASSLGAGYEQYF.

This chain connects TRBV29-1 to TRBJ2-5, with TRBD1 matching 7 bases. The V gene's germline CDR1 is SQVTM and CDR2 ANQGSEA. V was clipped by 8 bases and J by 1 base; unmatched bases: 7. This CDR3 is built from 13 residues. The CDR3 loop reads CSTYWTGQETQYF. The CDR3 nucleotides read TGCAGCACCTACTGGACAGGCCAAGAGACCCAGTACTTC. The entire variable domain, with the rest obtained from reference TRBV29-1 and TRBJ2-5, is as follows: SAVISQKPSRDICQRGTSLTIQCQVDSQVTMMFWYRQQPGQSLTLIATANQGSEATYESGFVIDKFPISRPNLTFSTLTVSNMSPEDSSIYLCSTYWTGQETQYFGPGTRLLVL.

This clonotype was recorded at least ten times. This chain links TRBV6-1 with TRBJ1-5; 7 positions match TRBD1. Trimming took 6 bases from V and 3 from J; bases not matched to a gene: 8. Germline CDR1 MNHNS, CDR2 SASEGT. The CDR3 runs to 15 residues. Here the CDR3 DNA reads TGTGCCAGCAGCGAGACAGGGTGGGTCAATCAGCCCCAGCATTTT. Protein sequence: CASSETGWVNQPQHF.

This clonotype was found many times. The chain employs TRBV9 and TRBJ1-5, with D uncertain. Trimming removed 4 bases at V and 2 bases at J, with 13 bases between. The CDR3 sequence is 15 residues long. Germline CDR1 is SGDLS and CDR2 is YYNGEE. The CDR3 sequence: CASSPAYGGNQPQHF. The CDR3 DNA is TGTGCCAGCAGCCCAGCTTATGGGGGCAATCAGCCCCAGCATTTT.

The chain employs TRBV2 and TRBJ1-1; 8 bases agree with TRBD1. Losses at the gene ends were 2 bases for V and 5 bases for J; bases not matched to a gene: 7. Germline V gene sequence: CDR1 SNHLY, CDR2 FYNNEI. The CDR3 loop spans 15 amino acids. The CDR3 DNA reads TGTGCCAGCAGTGAACAGGGGGCGTGGGAAACTGAAGCTTTCTTT. This encodes CASSEQGAWETEAFF.

This clonotype was observed a handful of times. The chain couples TRBV24-1 to TRBJ2-1, with D perhaps given as TRBD1 or TRBD2 (5 bases each). The germline gives CDR1 KGHDR, CDR2 SFDVKD. Trimming cost V 4 bases and J 3 bases, with 21 bases left between them. The CDR3 is made up of 18 amino acids. CDR3 in amino acids: CATSDGTQRNGLYNEQFF. CDR3 nucleotide sequence: TGTGCCACCAGTGACGGGACGCAGCGCAACGGTCTCTACAATGAGCAGTTCTTC.

V and J are TRBV7-3 and TRBJ2-1; D is unclear. The V gene's germline CDR1 is SGHTA and CDR2 FQGTGA. The CDR3 covers 13 residues. Deletions cut 3 bases from V and 6 bases from J, with 9 bases between. The CDR3 DNA reads as TGTGCCAGCAGCTTCAGGTTCGGCAATGAGCAGTTCTTC. Protein product: CASSFRFGNEQFF.

This rearrangement joins TRBV2 to TRBJ2-7, with 7 bases aligning to TRBD2. Germline lookup yields CDR1 SNHLY and CDR2 FYNNEI. The CDR3 consists of 14 residues. V shed 5 bases and J 0 bases; nucleotides not matched to a gene: 4. CDR3 sequence: CASSNRDYSYEQYF. Here the CDR3 DNA reads TGTGCCAGCAGTAACCGGGACTACTCCTACGAGCAGTACTTC.

This clonotype appeared many times. The gene calls are TRBV7-8 and TRBJ2-7, with D perhaps being TRBD1 or TRBD2 (6 bases each). Trimming stripped 8 bases from V and 3 bases from J, with 17 bases between. This CDR3 is built from 14 residues. Looked up from germline, CDR1 is SGHVS and CDR2 is FQNEAQ. The CDR3 spells CASAGGQGGYEQYF. The CDR3 bases are TGTGCCAGCGCTGGGGGGCAGGGAGGCTACGAGCAGTACTTC.

This rearrangement joins TRBV7-2 to TRBJ2-7; D ambiguous. The V end was cut by 5 bases, the J end by 1 base, with 15 bases between. The CDR3 loop spans 15 amino acids. The germline V gene has CDR1 SGHTA and CDR2 FQGNSA. The CDR3 reads CASSRAASTSYEQYF. For the CDR3, the DNA is TGTGCCAGCAGCCGTGCAGCGTCTACTTCCTACGAGCAGTACTTC.

This clonotype was detected ten times or more. This chain connects TRBV15 to TRBJ2-7, with TRBD2 matching 8 bases. The CDR3 covers 15 residues. Per the germline V gene, CDR1 is LNHNV and CDR2 is YYDKDF (reference sequence). V lost 2 bases to trimming and J lost 4 bases; unmatched junction nucleotides: 7. The CDR3 sequence is CATSRNPGGPYEQYF. CDR3 sequence (DNA): TGTGCCACCAGCAGAAATCCGGGAGGGCCTTACGAGCAGTACTTC.

The chain carries TRBV20-1 and TRBJ1-2, with TRBD1 matching over 7 bases. Per the germline V gene, CDR1 is DFQATT and CDR2 is SNEGSKA (reference sequence). V dropped 0 bases and J dropped 1; count of bases not matched to a gene: 8. The CDR3 is made up of 16 amino acids. Written as DNA, the CDR3 is TGCAGTGCTAGAGACCTCGGGACAGTGATTAACTATGGCTACACCTTC. Encoded protein: CSARDLGTVINYGYTF.